This record looks at one TCR beta chain sequence and its context. This clonotype was seen many times. Its antigen specificity is not known. No qualities accompany the bases; no much larger clone lies one base away. This sample stems from a study of T cells in Graves' hyperthyroidism and ophthalmopathy (dated by TCRdb to between 2017 and 2020). In terms of the full investigation: Peripheral blood samples were taken at initial diagnosis, before any treatment was given. To identify TCR V-J signatures that set the groups apart, the researchers used a discovery cohort of 100 patients, made up of roughly 40 with Graves' ophthalmopathy and some 55 with stable Graves' hyperthyroidism. Prospective prediction of ophthalmopathy was tested in an independent validation cohort of under 20 hyperthyroidism patients and 17 patients who later progressed to ophthalmopathy. The 100 discovery patients were randomly split 7:3 into training and test sets. Thyroid tissue and blood T-cell repertoires from six Graves' hyperthyroidism patients were also compared in the study. Following sampling, methimazole starting at 30 mg daily was given to hyperthyroidism patients, and high-dose intravenous methylprednisolone was given to ophthalmopathy patients. TCR Vbeta CDR3 sequencing of approximately 140 peripheral blood samples (over 40 ophthalmopathy, 75 to 85 hyperthyroidism and roughly 17 progressor patients) is reported in the paper. The research as a whole found: In validation, progression to ophthalmopathy was predicted by the model with 70.59% sensitivity and just over 72% specificity, a median of approximately 6.5 months before onset. Ophthalmopathy was separated from stable hyperthyroidism by a 13 V-J signature model, with around 90% sensitivity and approximately 81% specificity obtained in cross-validation and 80%/75% obtained in testing. No statistical method was used to set the sample size in advance, and investigators knew the group allocation. Most expanded thyroid clonotypes (frequency above 0.001) were also detected in blood, suggesting blood repertoires may reflect thyroid immune responses.

The CDR3 runs 17 residues from the cysteine to the phenylalanine. The entry retains the CDR3 DNA only, 51 bases that are in frame from base 1. V has 9 bases trimmed and J has 1 base trimmed; junction bases matching no gene number 13. The TCR beta CDR3 regions were amplified from the RNA transcripts. A first-round RT-PCR of the TCR CDR3 used the HTBI primer set with the Qiagen OneStep RT-PCR kit. The libraries were constructed in a second round of multiplex PCR and then size-selected and purified. Paired-end sequencing of the libraries was performed with 100 bp reads on an Illumina HiSeq2000. The authors' pipeline ran thus. SOAPnuke was used to process the raw data, throwing out any read that contained adapters or uncalled bases, had a mean Phred below 15, or lacked an exact constant-primer or identifier match. High-quality paired reads were merged with COPE v1.2.5, and unique nucleotide sequences were defined as clonotypes. MiTCR v1.1 was used to align clonotypes to the IMGT TRBV, TRBD and TRBJ reference segments. The analysis included only V-J combinations with a frequency above 0.0001, which together covered approximately 99% of the repertoires. The TCS score was defined as the ratio of F50 (clonal expansion) to E x V (chaos), calculated using BLOSUM62-based TCRdist between CDR3 peptides within each V-J. Welch's t-statistics and random forest reduced fewer than 600 V-J features to some 14, which were used in a naive Bayes classifier (R e1071). TCRdb reran the public reads through fastp at Q25 and MiXCR, keeping productive beta chains. Each CDR3 protein appears once, grouped with its most common genes and DNA. The V and J calls were determined by TCRdb, not by the authors. Present in this sample are around 480,000 distinct CDR3 sequences, approximately 15% of which were seen just once. 15% to 20% of the sample rests with the top ten.

Stable Graves' hyperthyroidism was defined as no progression to ophthalmopathy during 18 months of follow-up. The hyperthyroidism patients were between 18 and 65 years old and newly diagnosed, with a disease duration of less than 2 months. The study excluded patients with uncontrolled infections, other autoimmune diseases, pregnancy or lactation. Diagnoses were based on clinical symptoms, serum thyroxine and TRAb, thyroid ultrasound and orbital computed tomography. PBMCs were separated from under 11 ml of fresh peripheral blood using Ficoll-Paque density gradient centrifugation. Total RNA was extracted using Trizol reagent, and RNA quality was assessed on an Agilent 2100 Bioanalyzer.

The V and J segments used are TRBV12-3 or TRBV12-4 and TRBJ2-1, with TRBD2 identical over 9 junction bases. The specimen sequenced was blood. This sequence originates from a woman aged 18-35 years with Graves' hyperthyroidism. For the CDR3, the sequence is CASLAGLAGVSYNEQFF. The sequenced DNA: TGTGCCAGTTTAGCCGGCTTAGCGGGAGTATCCTACAATGAGCAGTTCTTC.